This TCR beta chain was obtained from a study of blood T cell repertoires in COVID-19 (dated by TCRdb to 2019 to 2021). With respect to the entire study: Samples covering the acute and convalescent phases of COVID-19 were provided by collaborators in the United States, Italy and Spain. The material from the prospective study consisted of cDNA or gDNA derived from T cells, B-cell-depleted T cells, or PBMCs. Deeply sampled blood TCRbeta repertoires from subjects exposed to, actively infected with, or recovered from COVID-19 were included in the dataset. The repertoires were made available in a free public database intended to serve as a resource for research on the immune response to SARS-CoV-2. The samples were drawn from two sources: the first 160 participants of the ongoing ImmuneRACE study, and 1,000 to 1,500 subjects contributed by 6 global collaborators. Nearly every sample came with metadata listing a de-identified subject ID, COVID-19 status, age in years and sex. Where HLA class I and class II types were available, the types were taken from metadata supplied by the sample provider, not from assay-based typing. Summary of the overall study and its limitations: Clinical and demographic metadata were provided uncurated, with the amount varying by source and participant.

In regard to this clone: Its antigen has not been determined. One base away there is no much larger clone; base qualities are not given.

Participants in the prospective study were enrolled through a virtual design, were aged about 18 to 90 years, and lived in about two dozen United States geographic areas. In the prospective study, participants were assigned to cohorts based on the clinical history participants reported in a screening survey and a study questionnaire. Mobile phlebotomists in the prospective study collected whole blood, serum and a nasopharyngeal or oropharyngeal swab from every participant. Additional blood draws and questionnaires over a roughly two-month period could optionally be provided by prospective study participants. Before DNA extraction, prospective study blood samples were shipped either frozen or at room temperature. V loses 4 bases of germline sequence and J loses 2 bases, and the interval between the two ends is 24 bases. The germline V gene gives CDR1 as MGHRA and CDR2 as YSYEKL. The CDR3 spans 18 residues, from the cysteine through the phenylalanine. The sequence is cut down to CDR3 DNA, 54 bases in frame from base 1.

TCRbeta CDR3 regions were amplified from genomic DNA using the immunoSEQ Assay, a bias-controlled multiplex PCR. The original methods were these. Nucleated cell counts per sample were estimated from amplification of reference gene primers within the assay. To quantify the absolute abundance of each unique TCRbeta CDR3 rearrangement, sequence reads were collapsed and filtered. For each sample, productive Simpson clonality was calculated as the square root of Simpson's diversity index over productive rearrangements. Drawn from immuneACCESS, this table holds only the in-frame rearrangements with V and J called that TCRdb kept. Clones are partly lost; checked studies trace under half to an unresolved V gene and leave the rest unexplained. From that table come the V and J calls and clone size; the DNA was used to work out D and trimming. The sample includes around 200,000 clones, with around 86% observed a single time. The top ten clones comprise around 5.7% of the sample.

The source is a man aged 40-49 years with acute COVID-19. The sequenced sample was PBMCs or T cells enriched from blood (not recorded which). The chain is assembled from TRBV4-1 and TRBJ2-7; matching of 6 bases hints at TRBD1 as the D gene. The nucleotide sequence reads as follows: TGCGCCAGCAGCCTATCAGAGACCTGGACAGCGACTGCCTACGAGCAGTACTTC. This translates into CASSLSETWTATAYEQYF.